This entry concerns a single T cell receptor (beta chain). What it binds is unknown. These data belong to a study of cytomegalovirus exposure and HLA in healthy donors. General study points: According to a later analysis, TCR clusters from the first cohort tended to co-occur in the 100 to 150 validation repertoires.

Here immunoSEQ multiplex PCR was the method, and the copy in TCRdb shows in-frame clones only, minus some. The sample contains 100,000 to 150,000 clones, around 96% of which appear only once. The sequencing input was PBMCs. The clonotype was recovered from a young man in good health and CMV-seronegative.

In DNA, the CDR3 is TGTGCCAGCAGCTTATGGACAGGGCCCTACGAGCAGTACTTC. Encoded protein: CASSLWTGPYEQYF. V gene TRBV5-6 combines with J gene TRBJ2-7; 8 nucleotides agree with TRBD1. The CDR3 contains 14 residues. CDR1 is SGHDT, CDR2 YYEEEE, per germline. After removal of 2 bases from V and 2 bases from J, the junction contained 3 bases not matched to a gene.